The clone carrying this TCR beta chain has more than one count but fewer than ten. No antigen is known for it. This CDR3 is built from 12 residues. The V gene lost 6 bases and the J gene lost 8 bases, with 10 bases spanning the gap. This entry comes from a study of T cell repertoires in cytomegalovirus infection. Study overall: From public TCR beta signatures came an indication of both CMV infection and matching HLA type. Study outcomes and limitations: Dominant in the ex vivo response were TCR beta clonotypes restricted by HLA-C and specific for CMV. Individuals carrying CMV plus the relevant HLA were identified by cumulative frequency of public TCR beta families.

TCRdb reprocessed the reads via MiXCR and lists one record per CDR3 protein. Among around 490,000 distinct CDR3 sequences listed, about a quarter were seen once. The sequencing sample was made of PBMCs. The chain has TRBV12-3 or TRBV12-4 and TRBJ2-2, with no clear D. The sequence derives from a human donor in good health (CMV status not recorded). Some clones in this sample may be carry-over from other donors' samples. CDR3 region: CASSPGKGELFF. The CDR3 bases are TGTGCCAGCAGCCCAGGAAAGGGGGAGCTGTTTTTT.